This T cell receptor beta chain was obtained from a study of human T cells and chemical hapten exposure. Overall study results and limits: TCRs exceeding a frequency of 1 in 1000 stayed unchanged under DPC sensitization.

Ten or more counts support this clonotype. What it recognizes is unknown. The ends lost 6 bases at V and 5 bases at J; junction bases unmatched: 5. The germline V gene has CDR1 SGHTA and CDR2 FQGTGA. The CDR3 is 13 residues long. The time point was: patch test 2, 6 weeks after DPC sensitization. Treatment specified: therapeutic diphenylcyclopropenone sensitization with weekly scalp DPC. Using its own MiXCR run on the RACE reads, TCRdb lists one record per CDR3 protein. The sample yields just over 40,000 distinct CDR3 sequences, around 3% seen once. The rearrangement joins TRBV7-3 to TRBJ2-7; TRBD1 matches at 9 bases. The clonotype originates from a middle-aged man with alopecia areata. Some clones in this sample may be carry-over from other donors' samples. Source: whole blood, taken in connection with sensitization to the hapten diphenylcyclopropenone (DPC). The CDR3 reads CASSWTGDNEQYF. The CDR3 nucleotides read TGTGCCAGCAGTTGGACAGGGGACAACGAGCAGTACTTC.